Shown below are 20 T cell receptor beta chains from a single sample sequenced in a study of metastatic and nonmetastatic thyroid tumors. All patients were treatment-naive before thyroid surgery. TCRdb re-called the PCR reads with MiXCR. The sample contains tens of thousands of clones, 9.5% to 15% of which appear only once. Sequenced material: blood. Every receptor here comes from a female donor with papillary thyroid cancer or a benign thyroid nodule (not recorded which). Some clones in this sample may be carry-over from other donors' samples.

This clone has ten or more counts. The V and J genes are TRBV19 and TRBJ1-5, with 10 nucleotides matching TRBD1. Germline lookup yields CDR1 LNHDA and CDR2 SQIVND (reference sequence). With V trimmed by 4 bases and J by 1 base, 13 bases remained unmatched. The CDR3 length is 19 residues. The CDR3 here is CASSRAGTGALLSNQPQHF. As DNA, the CDR3 is TGTGCCAGTAGTAGGGCCGGGACAGGGGCCCTGTTAAGCAATCAGCCCCAGCATTTT.

Note on this clone: The junction differs from germline at one of its ends, possibly a read error. The rearrangement joins TRBV7-7 to TRBJ1-3, with D tentatively TRBD1 (5 bases). Germline V gene data show CDR1 as SSHAT and CDR2 as FNYEAQ (reference sequence). This CDR3 contains 13 residues. CDR3 coding DNA: TGTGCTAGCAGCCCTAGAGGGGTCCCGACCATATATTTT. Translation gives CASSPRGVPTIYF.

This clone was recorded at least ten times. This chain links TRBV19 with TRBJ2-5; D may be TRBD1 (6 bases). Germline V gene data show CDR1 as LNHDA and CDR2 as SQIVND (reference sequence). This CDR3 comprises 14 residues. V was shortened by 6 bases and J by 5 bases, with 16 bases between the two germline ends. For the CDR3, the DNA is TGTGCCAGTAGCCTGGGGGCAGGTTGGGAGACCCAGTACTTC. Translated: CASSLGAGWETQYF.

This clone was seen at least ten times. This chain links TRBV6-2 or TRBV6-3 with TRBJ2-5; TRBD1 aligns across 7 bases. V gave up 0 bases and J gave up 5 bases; unmatched junction bases: 12. The germline V gene encodes CDR1 MNHEY and CDR2 SVGEGT. This CDR3 contains 17 residues. In DNA form, the CDR3 reads TGTGCCAGCAGTTACTCGTTAGGACAGGTGGGGTTGGAGACCCAGTACTTC. Translation gives CASSYSLGQVGLETQYF.

This clone has ten or more counts. V and J are TRBV28 and TRBJ2-7; D remains ambiguous. V was shortened by 2 bases and J by 3 bases, with 8 bases between the two germline ends. The CDR3 consists of 13 residues. Germline V gives CDR1 MDHEN, CDR2 SYDVKM. The DNA for the CDR3 is TGTGCCAGCAGTTTAACCCAGCTCTACGAGCAGTACTTC. It yields the protein CASSLTQLYEQYF.

This clone was seen many times. The chain recombines TRBV19 with TRBJ2-7; TRBD1 agrees at 7 bases. The CDR3 is 12 amino acids. CDR1 LNHDA and CDR2 SQIVND come from the germline V gene (reference sequence). J lost 7 bases, V lost 6 bases, and 6 bases had no gene match. DNA of the CDR3: TGTGCCAGTAGCCATCCAGGGGGTGAGCAGTACTTC. It encodes CASSHPGGEQYF.

This clone was counted at least ten times. This chain connects TRBV6-2 or TRBV6-3 to TRBJ2-7; 7 bases line up with TRBD2. The CDR3 spans 14 residues. Trimming cost V 6 bases and J 5 bases; bases outside gene matches: 10. Germline V gives CDR1 MNHEY, CDR2 SVGEGT. For the CDR3, the DNA is TGTGCCAGCAGCCCTTATCGACTAGCCGACGAGCAGTACTTC. It translates to CASSPYRLADEQYF.

At least ten counts were recorded for this clone. V usage is TRBV4-3 and J usage is TRBJ2-3; 7 bases map to TRBD2. This CDR3 contains 14 residues. Germline CDR1 reads LGHNA; CDR2 reads YSLEER. Losses at the gene ends were 4 bases for V and 9 bases for J; bases not matched to a gene: 10. This chain's CDR3 is CASSPRLAAGTQYF. The DNA for the CDR3 is TGCGCCAGCAGCCCAAGGCTAGCGGCCGGGACGCAGTATTTT.

This clone turned up a few times. This clone may be a read error of a much larger clone one base away. The V gene is TRBV5-1, the J gene TRBJ1-1, with D possibly matching TRBD1 (5 bases). The CDR3 length is 14 residues. Germline values: CDR1 SGHRS, CDR2 YFSETQ. Trimming stripped 5 bases from V and 7 bases from J, with 18 bases between. The CDR3 DNA sequence: TGCGCCAGCAGTTTAATCCTAGGGGAGGGTGAAGCTTTCTTT. Protein product: CASSLILGEGEAFF. The full variable domain, completed using reference TRBV5-1 and TRBJ1-1, is KAGVTQTPRYLIKTRGQQVTLSCSPISGHRSVSWYQQTPGQGLQFLFEYFSETQRNKGNFPGRFSGRQFSNSRSEMNVSTLELGDSALYLCASSLILGEGEAFFGQGTRLTVV.

The rearrangement joins TRBV12-3 or TRBV12-4 to TRBJ2-1, with TRBD2 matching over 11 bases. The CDR3 has 15 residues. After removal of 7 bases from V and 9 bases from J, the junction contained 11 bases not matched to a gene. CDR3 DNA sequence: TGTGCCAGCACTATAACTAGCGGGAGTGCCAGTGAGCAGTTCTTC. Translated: CASTITSGSASEQFF.

This clone occurred many times. The chain recombines TRBV5-6 with TRBJ2-7, with a tentative D call TRBD1 (6 bases). With 5 bases removed from V and 7 bases from J, the gap between germline ends came to 19 bases. Germline V CDR1 and CDR2: SGHDT, YYEEEE. The CDR3 has 14 amino acids. CDR3 residues: CASSPTGTPREQYF. The CDR3 DNA follows: TGTGCCAGCAGTCCAACCGGGACACCCCGGGAGCAGTACTTC.

This clone has more than one count but fewer than ten. The chain recombines TRBV19 with TRBJ2-3; 10 bases agree with TRBD2. The germline V gene has CDR1 LNHDA and CDR2 SQIVND (reference sequence). This CDR3 has 16 amino acids. V gave up 1 base and J gave up 0 bases; unmatched junction bases: 1. CDR3 sequence (DNA): TGTGCCAGTAGTATAGCTAGCGGGAGTAGCACAGATACGCAGTATTTT. The encoded protein is CASSIASGSSTDTQYF. Supplemented by reference TRBV19 and TRBJ2-3, the full variable domain reads DGGITQSPKYLFRKEGQNVTLSCEQNLNHDAMYWYRQDPGQGLRLIYYSQIVNDFQKGDIAEGYSVSREKKESFPLTVTSAQKNPTAFYLCASSIASGSSTDTQYFGPGTRLTVL.

This clone was counted at least ten times. J is TRBJ2-5 and V is TRBV28; the D gene is possibly TRBD2 (5 bases). The germline V gene has CDR1 MDHEN and CDR2 SYDVKM. The CDR3 totals 15 residues. The V end was cut by 2 bases, the J end by 5 bases, with 15 bases between. Here the CDR3 DNA reads TGTGCCAGCAGTTTAACCTCGGGCGGAGGCGAGACCCAGTACTTC. It encodes CASSLTSGGGETQYF.

The table lists this clone with many counts. V usage is TRBV4-3 and J usage is TRBJ2-3, with D possibly being TRBD2 (5 bases). Germline V gene lookup returns CDR1 LGHNA and CDR2 YSLEER. The CDR3 has 15 amino acids. V lost 0 bases to trimming and J lost 1 base, with 8 bases between them. The CDR3 protein is CASSQDRRGTDTQYF. CDR3 in DNA: TGCGCCAGCAGCCAAGATAGGCGGGGCACAGATACGCAGTATTTT.

Comment on this clone: Given a much more abundant clone one base away, this may be a read error. The rearrangement uses TRBV20-1 and TRBJ2-4; D remains ambiguous. The germline CDR1 and CDR2 sequences are DFQATT and SNEGSKA (reference sequence). V lost 0 bases, J lost 2 bases, and 11 bases lay in between. The CDR3 loop spans 15 amino acids. CDR3 in amino acids: CSARDRQISKNIQYF. The CDR3 bases are TGCAGTGCTAGAGATCGGCAGATATCCAAAAACATTCAGTACTTC.

This clone was detected ten times or more. The chain joins TRBV5-1 to TRBJ2-5; possibly TRBD1 for D (6 bases). CDR3 length equals 16 residues. From germline, CDR1 is SGHRS and CDR2 YFSETQ. The V and J ends lost 3 bases and 3 bases respectively, with 18 bases between them. The CDR3 DNA reads TGCGCCAGCAGCTACAAACAGGGAGAAGGGGAAGAGACCCAGTACTTC. This encodes CASSYKQGEGEETQYF. Full variable domain (missing parts from reference TRBV5-1 and TRBJ2-5): KAGVTQTPRYLIKTRGQQVTLSCSPISGHRSVSWYQQTPGQGLQFLFEYFSETQRNKGNFPGRFSGRQFSNSRSEMNVSTLELGDSALYLCASSYKQGEGEETQYFGPGTRLLVL.

This clone was seen a handful of times. The chain links TRBV10-2 to TRBJ1-2, with D hard to call. Germline CDR1 WSHSY, CDR2 SAAADI. The germline V and J ends were trimmed by 7 bases and 7 bases, with 13 bases remaining between them. The CDR3 sequence is 12 residues long. The CDR3: CASTGQFTGYTF. In DNA, the CDR3 is TGCGCCAGCACGGGCCAGTTTACTGGCTACACCTTC.

There are a few counts of this clone. A read error may be the cause here, since a much bigger clone is one base away. The chain recombines TRBV6-2 or TRBV6-3 with TRBJ2-1; D might be TRBD1 (5 bases). Trimming cost V 2 bases and J 7 bases, with 15 bases left between them. Per the germline V gene, CDR1 is MNHEY and CDR2 is SVGEGT. CDR3 length: 15 residues. CDR3 coding DNA: TGTGCCAGCAGTTACGATGGGGCGCGAAGGAATGAGCAGTTCTTC. Translated: CASSYDGARRNEQFF.

This clone was observed many times. The chain has TRBV12-5 and TRBJ2-2; TRBD2 matches 10 bases. V trimming: 5 bases; J trimming: 1 base; junction bases outside the gene matches: 7. The germline V gene has CDR1 LGHNT and CDR2 FRNRAP. This CDR3 contains 17 residues. In nucleotides, the CDR3 is TGTGCTAGTGGTCCTCACACTAGCGGGAAGAACACCGGGGAGCTGTTTTTT. Amino acids: CASGPHTSGKNTGELFF. The full variable domain, in which reference TRBV12-5 and TRBJ2-2 provide the parts outside the CDR3, is DARVTQTPRHKVTEMGQEVTMRCQPILGHNTVFWYRQTMMQGLELLAYFRNRAPLDDSGMPKDRFSAEMPDATLATLKIQPSEPRDSAVYFCASGPHTSGKNTGELFFGEGSRLTVL.

Notes on this clone: A read error may be the cause here, since a much bigger clone is one base away. This chain links TRBV14 with TRBJ1-2, with D unclear. Per germline, CDR1 SGHDN and CDR2 FVKESK. The CDR3 is 15 amino acids. V was shortened by 0 bases and J by 5 bases, with 13 bases between the two germline ends. The CDR3 DNA reads TGTGCCAGCAGCCAAGATAGGAACTCGTTGTATGGCTACACCTTC. Protein sequence: CASSQDRNSLYGYTF.